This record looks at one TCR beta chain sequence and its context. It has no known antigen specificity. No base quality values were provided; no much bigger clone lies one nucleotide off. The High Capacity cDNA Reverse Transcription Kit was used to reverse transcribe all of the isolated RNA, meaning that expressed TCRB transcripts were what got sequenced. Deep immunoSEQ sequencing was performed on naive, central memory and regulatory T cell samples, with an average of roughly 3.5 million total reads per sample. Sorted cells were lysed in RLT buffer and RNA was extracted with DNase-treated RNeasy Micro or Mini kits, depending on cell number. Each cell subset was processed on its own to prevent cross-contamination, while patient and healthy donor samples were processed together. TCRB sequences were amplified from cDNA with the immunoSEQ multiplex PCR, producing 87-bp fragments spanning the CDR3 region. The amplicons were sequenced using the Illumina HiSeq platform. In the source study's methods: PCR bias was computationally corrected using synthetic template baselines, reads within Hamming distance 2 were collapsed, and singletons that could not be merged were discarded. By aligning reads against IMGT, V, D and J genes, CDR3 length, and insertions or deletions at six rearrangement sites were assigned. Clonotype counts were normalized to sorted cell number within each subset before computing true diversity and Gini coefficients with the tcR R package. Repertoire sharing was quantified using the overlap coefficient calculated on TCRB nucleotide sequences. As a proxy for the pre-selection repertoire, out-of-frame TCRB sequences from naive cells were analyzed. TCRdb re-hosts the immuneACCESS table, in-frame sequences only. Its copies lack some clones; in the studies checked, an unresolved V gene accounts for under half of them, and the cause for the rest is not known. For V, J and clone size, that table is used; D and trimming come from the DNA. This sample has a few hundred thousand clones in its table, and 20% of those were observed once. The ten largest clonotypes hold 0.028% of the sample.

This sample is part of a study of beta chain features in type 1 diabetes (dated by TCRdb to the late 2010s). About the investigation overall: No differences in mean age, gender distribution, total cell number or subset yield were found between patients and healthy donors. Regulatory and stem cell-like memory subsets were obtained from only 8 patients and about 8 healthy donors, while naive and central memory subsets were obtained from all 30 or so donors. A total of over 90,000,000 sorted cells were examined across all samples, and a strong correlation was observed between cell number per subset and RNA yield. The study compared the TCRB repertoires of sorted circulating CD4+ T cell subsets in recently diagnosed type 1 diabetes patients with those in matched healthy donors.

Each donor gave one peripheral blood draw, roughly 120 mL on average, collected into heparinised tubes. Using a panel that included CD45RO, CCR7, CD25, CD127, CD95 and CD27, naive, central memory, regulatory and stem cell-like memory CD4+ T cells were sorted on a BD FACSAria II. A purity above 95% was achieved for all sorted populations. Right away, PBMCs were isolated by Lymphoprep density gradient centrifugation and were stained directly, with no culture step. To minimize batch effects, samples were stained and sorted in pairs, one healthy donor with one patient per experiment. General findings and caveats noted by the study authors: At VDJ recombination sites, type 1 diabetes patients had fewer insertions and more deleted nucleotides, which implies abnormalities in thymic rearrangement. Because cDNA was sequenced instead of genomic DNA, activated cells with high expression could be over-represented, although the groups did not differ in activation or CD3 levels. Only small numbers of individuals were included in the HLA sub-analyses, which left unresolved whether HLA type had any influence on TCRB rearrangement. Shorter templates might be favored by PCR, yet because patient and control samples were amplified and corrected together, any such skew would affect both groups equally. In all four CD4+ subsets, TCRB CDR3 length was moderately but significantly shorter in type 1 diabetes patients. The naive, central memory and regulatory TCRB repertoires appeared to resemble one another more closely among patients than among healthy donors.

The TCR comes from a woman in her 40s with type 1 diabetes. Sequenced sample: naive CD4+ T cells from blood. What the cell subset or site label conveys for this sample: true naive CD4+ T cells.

The CDR3 region has the sequence CSVDKAGQETQYF. The nucleotides read TGCAGCGTTGATAAAGCGGGCCAAGAGACCCAGTACTTC. The sequence is built from TRBV29-1 and TRBJ2-5; TRBD2 is perhaps the D gene, given 6 matching bases. Trimming takes 3 bases from V and 1 base from J, and the germline ends sit 9 bases apart. The CDR3 measures 13 amino acids from cysteine to phenylalanine. Kept here is only the CDR3 DNA, which spans 39 bases and is read in frame from base 1. CDR1 and CDR2, per the germline V gene, are SQVTM and ANQGSEA.